This entry lists 10 T cell receptor beta chains sequenced from one sample in a study of OX40 agonist ivuxolimab in advanced cancers. TCRdb keeps only in-frame clones here, not all; method: immunoSEQ multiplex PCR. Among approximately 32,000 clones, around nine tenths were seen once, and the ten largest hold about 8.2%. Sample: CD4+ or CD8+ T cells sorted from blood, taken in a trial of the OX40 agonist ivuxolimab. The source is an adult with an advanced solid tumor such as melanoma, head and neck, liver or kidney cancer.

The chain links TRBV7-9 to TRBJ2-5; D possibly corresponds to TRBD1 (5 bases). CDR3 length: 14 amino acids. The ends were cut back, 0 bases at V and 4 bases at J, with 9 bases in the middle. Germline V gene lookup returns CDR1 SEHNR and CDR2 FQNEAQ (reference sequence). The CDR3 spells CASSLAGVGETQYF. The CDR3 nucleotides are TGTGCCAGCAGCTTAGCAGGGGTGGGAGAGACCCAGTACTTC. Drawing the rest from reference TRBV7-9 and TRBJ2-5, the complete variable domain is DTGVSQNPRHKITKRGQNVTFRCDPISEHNRLYWYRQTLGQGPEFLTYFQNEAQLEKSRLLSDRFSAERPKGSFSTLEIQRTEQGDSAMYLCASSLAGVGETQYFGPGTRLLVL.

V is TRBV2 and J is TRBJ1-2, with 9 bases fitting TRBD1. Germline V lookup: CDR1 SNHLY, CDR2 FYNNEI. J was trimmed by 7 bases and V by 11 bases; bases with no gene match: 8. This CDR3 comprises 12 residues. The CDR3 sequence is CAGHTGGGGYTF. Written as DNA, the CDR3 is TGTGCCGGACATACAGGGGGCGGTGGCTACACCTTC.

This chain links TRBV27 with TRBJ2-2; D is uncertain. The CDR3 sequence is 14 residues long. Trimming shortened V by 8 bases and J by 1 base, and 11 bases separated the two germline ends. CDR1 is MNHEY, CDR2 SMNVEV, per germline (reference sequence). CDR3 DNA: TGTGCCAGCCGAAATTCGAGGAACACCGGGGAGCTGTTTTTT. Encoded protein: CASRNSRNTGELFF.

The gene calls are TRBV5-1 and TRBJ2-7; 8 nucleotides agree with TRBD2. The junction had 7 bases not matched to a gene; V was cut back by 0 bases and J by 5 bases. The CDR3 is 15 amino acids. The germline V gene encodes CDR1 SGHRS and CDR2 YFSETQ. The CDR3 reads CASSLEGSGIHEQYF. DNA for the CDR3: TGCGCCAGCAGCTTGGAAGGTAGCGGGATCCACGAGCAGTACTTC.

The CDR3, as DNA: TGTGCCAGCAGCCAGGGACAGGGGAGGGGGAACACTGAAGCTTTCTTT. Residues: CASSQGQGRGNTEAFF. The rearrangement uses TRBV14 and TRBJ1-1, with TRBD1 matching over 10 bases. The CDR3 has 16 amino acids. The V gene end was trimmed by 3 bases and the J gene end by 1 base; junction bases not matched to a gene: 5. Germline V lookup: CDR1 SGHDN, CDR2 FVKESK.

This chain links TRBV5-4 with TRBJ1-5, with D unclear. Trimming cost V 1 base and J 5 bases, with 4 bases left between them. This CDR3 contains 12 residues. Germline V gene sequence: CDR1 SGHNT, CDR2 YYREEE (reference sequence). The CDR3 is CASSLKDQPQHF. CDR3 nucleotide sequence: TGTGCCAGCAGCTTGAAAGATCAGCCCCAGCATTTT. The complete variable domain, with remaining parts taken from reference TRBV5-4 and TRBJ1-5, reads ETGVTQSPTHLIKTRGQQVTLRCSSQSGHNTVSWYQQALGQGPQFIFQYYREEENGRGNFPPRFSGLQFPNYSSELNVNALELDDSALYLCASSLKDQPQHFGDGTRLSIL.

V and J are TRBV7-3 and TRBJ2-1; TRBD2 matches at 8 bases. CDR3 length: 14 residues. Germline trimming cut 6 bases from V and 5 bases from J; bases unmatched to any gene: 6. Germline loops: CDR1 SGHTA, CDR2 FQGTGA. The CDR3 DNA reads as TGTGCCAGCAGTGAGGCTAGCGGGCACAATGAGCAGTTCTTC. It codes for CASSEASGHNEQFF.

The rearrangement joins TRBV29-1 to TRBJ2-1, with 9 positions matching TRBD2. This CDR3 has 16 residues. Germline V gene sequence: CDR1 SQVTM, CDR2 ANQGSEA. V dropped 6 bases and J dropped 5; count of bases not matched to a gene: 14. DNA of the CDR3: TGCAGCGTAGAAATTCGCGGGACTAGCATTAACAATGAGCAGTTCTTC. Translated: CSVEIRGTSINNEQFF.

The chain links TRBV7-3 to TRBJ2-3; 10 nucleotides line up with TRBD2. From germline, CDR1 is SGHTA and CDR2 FQGTGA. Unmatched junction bases numbered 1, after V lost 4 bases and J lost 0 bases. The CDR3 spans 15 residues. CDR3: CASSSGLASTDTQYF. Written as DNA, the CDR3 is TGTGCCAGCAGCTCGGGACTAGCGAGCACAGATACGCAGTATTTT.

This clone was counted between two and nine times. V and J are TRBV11-2 and TRBJ2-3; 8 positions match TRBD2. Germline V gene data show CDR1 as SGHAT and CDR2 as FQNNGV. V shed 4 bases, J shed 2 bases, and the junction held 11 bases outside the gene matches. The CDR3 has 17 amino acids. The CDR3 loop is CASSSAYSGVPTDTQYF. The CDR3 coding sequence is TGTGCCAGCAGCTCGGCTTATAGCGGGGTCCCCACAGATACGCAGTATTTT.